What follows are 25 T cell receptor beta chains derived from one specimen sequenced in a study of blood T cell repertoires in COVID-19. The repertoire was sequenced with immunoSEQ multiplex PCR; TCRdb's copy has only in-frame clones and lacks some. Of about 270,000 clones in the sample, approximately 92% were seen once. The specimen sequenced was PBMCs or T cells enriched from blood (not recorded which). Every receptor here comes from a woman aged 18-29 years who had recovered from COVID-19.

The chain has TRBV5-1 and TRBJ2-2, with unresolved D. The length of the CDR3 is 13 residues. Trimming cost V 0 bases and J 4 bases, with 4 bases left between them. CDR1 SGHRS and CDR2 YFSETQ come from the germline V gene. The CDR3 here is CASSLGSTGELFF. CDR3 nucleotide sequence: TGCGCCAGCAGCTTGGGTAGCACCGGGGAGCTGTTTTTT.

The CDR3 sequence: CASSQDRLDSYEQYF. The DNA of the CDR3 is TGCGCCAGCAGCCAAGATAGACTAGACTCCTACGAGCAGTACTTC. The J gene is TRBJ2-7, the V gene TRBV4-1; D might be TRBD2 (6 bases). CDR3 length: 15 amino acids. In germline, CDR1 is MGHRA, CDR2 YSYEKL. V lost 0 bases and J lost 0, with 9 bases in between.

This sequence joins TRBV27 and TRBJ2-1, with 9 nucleotides matching TRBD2. Germline loops: CDR1 MNHEY, CDR2 SMNVEV (reference sequence). This CDR3 region has 19 residues. V dropped 6 bases and J dropped 7; count of bases not matched to a gene: 22. The CDR3 here is CASSPDDRFSGGLKNEQFF. The CDR3 DNA sequence: TGTGCCAGCAGCCCGGACGACAGATTCAGCGGGGGGCTAAAGAATGAGCAGTTCTTC.

This clone was observed a single time. This chain links TRBV10-3 with TRBJ1-5, with TRBD1 as a possible D gene (5 bases). The ends were cut back, 8 bases at V and 3 bases at J, with 11 bases in the middle. CDR1 is ENHRY, CDR2 SYGVKD, per germline. The CDR3 runs 13 residues. CDR3 sequence reads: CAIRRGVNQPQHF. In DNA, the CDR3 is TGTGCCATCCGGCGGGGGGTCAATCAGCCCCAGCATTTT.

Comment on this clone: This specimen includes other DNA sequences encoding the same CDR3. The DNA for the CDR3 is TGCGCCAGCAGCTCTCTTGGCGAGACCCAGTACTTC. Its translation: CASSSLGETQYF. This chain joins TRBV5-1 and TRBJ2-5; no reliable D call. V was shortened by 3 bases and J by 5 bases, with 8 bases between the two germline ends. The germline gives CDR1 SGHRS, CDR2 YFSETQ. CDR3 length equals 12 residues.

The rearrangement links TRBV5-1 to TRBJ2-2; TRBD1 matches at 8 bases. The CDR3 length is 18 residues. Germline CDR1 reads SGHRS; CDR2 reads YFSETQ. V dropped 0 bases and J dropped 0; count of bases not matched to a gene: 7. CDR3 loop: CASSLGTGSLANTGELFF. The CDR3 coding sequence is TGCGCCAGCAGCTTGGGGACAGGGAGCTTGGCGAACACCGGGGAGCTGTTTTTT.

This chain connects TRBV5-1 to TRBJ2-5, with 7 bases lining up with TRBD1. V lost 3 bases to trimming and J lost 2 bases; unmatched junction nucleotides: 7. The CDR3 extends over 15 amino acids. Germline V gives CDR1 SGHRS, CDR2 YFSETQ. CDR3 sequence: CASSSTGVAQETQYF. The CDR3 DNA reads as TGCGCCAGCAGCTCTACAGGGGTCGCTCAAGAGACCCAGTACTTC.

This chain uses TRBV5-1 with TRBJ1-2; D ambiguous. Trimming pared 5 bases from V and 4 bases from J, leaving 15 bases between. Germline assignment: CDR1 SGHRS and CDR2 YFSETQ. There are 14 residues in the CDR3. The CDR3 nucleotides are TGCGCCAGCAGTATAGGTGCGGAAGTCTATGGCTACACCTTC. This sequence encodes CASSIGAEVYGYTF.

The CDR3 region is CASSQPRQGHEQFF. The CDR3, as DNA: TGCGCCAGCAGCCAGCCCCGACAGGGCCATGAGCAGTTCTTC. The V gene is TRBV4-1, the J gene TRBJ2-1; 7 bases agree with TRBD1. Per the germline V gene, CDR1 is MGHRA and CDR2 is YSYEKL. CDR3 length: 14 residues. The V segment lost 3 bases and the J segment 8 bases; nucleotides outside the gene matches: 7.

The chain has TRBV15 and TRBJ2-2; TRBD1 matches at 7 bases. V lost 0 bases to trimming and J lost 0 bases; unmatched junction nucleotides: 13. This CDR3 contains 20 residues. Germline V gene data show CDR1 as LNHNV and CDR2 as YYDKDF (reference sequence). The CDR3 protein is CATSRDPWEIGTANTGELFF. The CDR3 bases are TGTGCCACCAGCAGAGATCCATGGGAGATCGGGACAGCGAACACCGGGGAGCTGTTTTTT.

The chain combines TRBV20-1 with TRBJ2-3; D gene ambiguous. CDR1 and CDR2 from the germline V gene are DFQATT and SNEGSKA (reference sequence). This CDR3 has 11 amino acids. V shed 5 bases and J shed 7 bases, with 10 bases lying between them. CDR3 protein: CSAPIPNTQYF. CDR3 DNA sequence: TGCAGTGCTCCGATTCCTAATACGCAGTATTTT.

The chain links TRBV6-5 to TRBJ2-1, with 7 bases matching TRBD1. The junction had 6 bases not matched to a gene; V was cut back by 6 bases and J by 4 bases. The CDR3 runs 14 residues. CDR1 is MNHEY and CDR2 is SVGAGI in the germline V gene. CDR3 loop: CASRVTGEYNEQFF. The CDR3 coding sequence is TGTGCCAGCAGGGTCACAGGGGAGTACAATGAGCAGTTCTTC.

The gene calls are TRBV14 and TRBJ1-6; 7 bases agree with TRBD1. After removal of 4 bases from V and 10 bases from J, the junction contained 10 bases not matched to a gene. In germline, CDR1 is SGHDN, CDR2 FVKESK. This CDR3 contains 15 residues. The CDR3 here is CASSLMTGSKSPLHF. In DNA form, the CDR3 reads TGTGCCAGCAGCCTTATGACAGGGTCCAAATCACCCCTCCACTTT. The complete variable domain, with remaining parts taken from reference TRBV14 and TRBJ1-6, reads EAGVTQFPSHSVIEKGQTVTLRCDPISGHDNLYWYRRVMGKEIKFLLHFVKESKQDESGMPNNRFLAERTGGTYSTLKVQPAELEDSGVYFCASSLMTGSKSPLHFGNGTRLTVT.

This sequence joins TRBV19 and TRBJ1-5; 10 bases map to TRBD1. V lost 7 bases to trimming and J lost 2 bases; unmatched junction nucleotides: 5. The CDR3 is 15 amino acids. Germline V lookup: CDR1 LNHDA, CDR2 SQIVND (reference sequence). The CDR3 DNA sequence: TGTGCCAGTATGCGGGACAGGGGAGGCAATCAGCCCCAGCATTTT. It encodes CASMRDRGGNQPQHF. Full variable domain (outside the CDR3, taken from reference TRBV19 and TRBJ1-5): DGGITQSPKYLFRKEGQNVTLSCEQNLNHDAMYWYRQDPGQGLRLIYYSQIVNDFQKGDIAEGYSVSREKKESFPLTVTSAQKNPTAFYLCASMRDRGGNQPQHFGDGTRLSIL.

In DNA, the CDR3 is TGCGCCAGCAGCTTGGACAGGGGGGAAGATACGCAGTATTTT. It translates to CASSLDRGEDTQYF. The rearrangement uses TRBV4-1 and TRBJ2-3; 10 bases map to TRBD1. Germline CDR1 MGHRA, CDR2 YSYEKL. V lost 5 bases and J lost 5; bases outside the gene matches: 4. The length of the CDR3 is 14 residues.

This sequence joins TRBV5-1 and TRBJ1-1, with TRBD1 matching 7 bases. The ends lost 4 bases at V and 4 bases at J; junction bases unmatched: 7. The CDR3 runs 14 residues. From germline, CDR1 is SGHRS and CDR2 YFSETQ. CDR3 region: CASSRADRATEAFF. In DNA form, the CDR3 reads TGCGCCAGCAGCCGAGCCGACAGGGCCACTGAAGCTTTCTTT. Based on the CDR3 plus reference TRBV5-1 and TRBJ1-1, the full variable domain is KAGVTQTPRYLIKTRGQQVTLSCSPISGHRSVSWYQQTPGQGLQFLFEYFSETQRNKGNFPGRFSGRQFSNSRSEMNVSTLELGDSALYLCASSRADRATEAFFGQGTRLTVV.

This clone has a single count. The chain is built from TRBV28 and TRBJ1-6; 8 bases fit TRBD1. The CDR3 length is 16 residues. V lost 5 bases to trimming and J lost 10 bases; unmatched junction nucleotides: 13. Germline assignment: CDR1 MDHEN and CDR2 SYDVKM. The CDR3 loop reads CASSVRQGRGGSPLHF. The CDR3 nucleotides are TGTGCCAGCAGTGTAAGACAGGGGAGGGGCGGATCACCCCTCCACTTT.

This clone is a singleton in its sample. V and J are TRBV28 and TRBJ2-7, with D possibly being TRBD1 (6 bases). From germline, CDR1 is MDHEN and CDR2 SYDVKM. V lost 2 bases and J lost 3, with 8 bases in between. The CDR3 loop spans 13 amino acids. DNA for the CDR3: TGTGCCAGCAGTTTAGGACAGAGCTACGAGCAGTACTTC. Translating it yields CASSLGQSYEQYF.

The chain is built from TRBV11-2 and TRBJ1-2; D not resolved. The CDR3 is 15 amino acids. Trimming cost V 4 bases and J 4 bases, with 16 bases left between them. Germline V gene lookup returns CDR1 SGHAT and CDR2 FQNNGV. CDR3 DNA sequence: TGTGCCAGCAGCTCGAGGGCCCTAGTCAGCTATGGCTACACCTTC. This sequence encodes CASSSRALVSYGYTF.

This rearrangement joins TRBV19 to TRBJ1-3; tentative D call: TRBD1 (6 bases). The V gene's germline CDR1 is LNHDA and CDR2 SQIVND (reference sequence). This CDR3 spans 13 amino acids. Trimming left V 5 bases short and J 5 bases short, with 10 bases between. This CDR3 reads CASSDRDRNTIYF. CDR3 coding DNA: TGTGCCAGTAGTGACCGGGACAGAAACACCATATATTTT.

V gene TRBV28 combines with J gene TRBJ1-2; D unclear. Germline loops: CDR1 MDHEN, CDR2 SYDVKM. The CDR3 is made up of 13 amino acids. Trimming removed 6 bases at V and 3 bases at J, with 11 bases between. CDR3 residues: CASRVSGDYGYTF. In DNA form, the CDR3 reads TGTGCCAGCAGGGTTTCCGGGGACTATGGCTACACCTTC.

The V call is TRBV5-5, the J call TRBJ2-7; D possibly corresponds to TRBD2 (6 bases). This CDR3 region has 15 residues. The V and J ends lost 0 bases and 1 base respectively, with 11 bases between them. Germline-derived CDR1 and CDR2 are SGHKS and YYEKEE (reference sequence). Here the CDR3 DNA reads TGTGCCAGCAGCTTGGCGGGCGGGGATTCCTACGAGCAGTACTTC. Translation gives CASSLAGGDSYEQYF.

This sequence joins TRBV10-3 and TRBJ1-5; D perhaps matches TRBD1 (5 bases). From germline, CDR1 is ENHRY and CDR2 SYGVKD. The CDR3 has 14 amino acids. Trimming removed 11 bases at V and 7 bases at J, with 21 bases between. This CDR3 reads CASQDTIIGQPQHF. In DNA form, the CDR3 reads TGTGCCTCACAGGACACTATAATAGGGCAGCCCCAGCATTTT.

The chain is built from TRBV18 and TRBJ2-2, with D maybe TRBD1 (6 bases). CDR3 size: 15 residues. V lost 3 bases and J 5 bases, leaving 13 bases between the germline ends. Per the germline V gene, CDR1 is KGHSH and CDR2 is LQKENI. The CDR3 coding sequence is TGTGCCAGCTCACCCGGGACACGCGGTACCGGGGAGCTGTTTTTT. Its protein is CASSPGTRGTGELFF.

The chain carries TRBV19 and TRBJ2-5, with D tentatively TRBD2 (6 bases). Germline-derived CDR1 and CDR2 are LNHDA and SQIVND (reference sequence). The ends were cut back, 5 bases at V and 10 bases at J, with 20 bases in the middle. The CDR3 has 14 residues. This CDR3 is CASSLPGGARDQYF. The CDR3 DNA follows: TGTGCCAGTAGTCTGCCTGGAGGGGCCAGAGACCAGTACTTC.